This T cell receptor beta chain stems from a study of T-cell reconstitution after alpha-beta-depleted transplantation in children. Unique molecular identifiers featured in how the TCRbeta library was prepared. TCRdb independently ran MiXCR on the PCR reads; one entry per CDR3 protein. The sample lists about 580,000 distinct CDR3 sequences, 20% to 30% occurring once. In its sample, this clonotype was seen a few times. CDR3 length equals 13 residues. V gave up 6 bases and J gave up 1 base, with 9 bases separating them. Looked up from germline, CDR1 is MDHEN and CDR2 is SYDVKM. The clonotype was recovered from a boy less than two years old with Wiskott-Aldrich syndrome, due to receive a stem cell transplant. The chain joins TRBV28 to TRBJ2-5, with TRBD1 as a possible D gene (5 bases). The sequencing used PBMCs, collected before TCRalphabeta/CD19-depleted stem cell transplant. The CDR3, as DNA: TGTGCCAGCAGGGGTGACAGCCAAGAGACCCAGTACTTC. This encodes CASRGDSQETQYF.